This TCR beta chain was found in a study of beta chain features in type 1 diabetes (dated by TCRdb to the late 2010s). In the study overall: No differences in mean age, gender distribution, total cell number or subset yield were found between patients and healthy donors. Naive and central memory subsets were obtained from all 30 or so donors, but regulatory and stem cell-like memory subsets were isolated from only 8 patients and roughly 8 healthy donors. A total of 90 million to 120 million sorted cells were examined across all samples, and a strong correlation was observed between cell number per subset and RNA yield. In the study, TCRB repertoires of sorted circulating CD4+ T cell subsets from recently diagnosed type 1 diabetes patients were compared with those of matched healthy donors.

The High Capacity cDNA Reverse Transcription Kit was used to reverse transcribe all of the isolated RNA, meaning that expressed TCRB transcripts were what got sequenced. Deep immunoSEQ sequencing was applied to naive, central memory and regulatory T cell samples, giving an average of about 3.7 million total reads per sample. After sorted cells were lysed in RLT buffer, RNA was extracted with DNase-treated RNeasy Micro or Mini kits, with the choice depending on cell number. Each cell subset was processed separately to prevent cross-contamination, with patient and healthy donor samples processed together. The immunoSEQ multiplex PCR was used to amplify TCRB sequences from cDNA, generating 87-bp fragments that spanned the CDR3 region. The amplicons were sequenced using the Illumina HiSeq platform. In the authors' own workflow: Synthetic template baselines were used to correct PCR bias computationally, reads within Hamming distance 2 were collapsed together, and singletons that could not be merged were discarded. Reads were aligned against IMGT so that V, D and J genes, CDR3 length and insertions or deletions at six rearrangement sites could be assigned. Within each subset, clonotype counts were normalized to the number of sorted cells before true diversity and Gini coefficients were calculated with the tcR R package. The overlap coefficient, calculated on TCRB nucleotide sequences, was used to measure repertoire sharing. Out-of-frame TCRB sequences from naive cells were analyzed to stand in for the pre-selection repertoire. The clones in this table, taken by TCRdb from immuneACCESS, are in-frame only. Not every clone is retained; where verified, under half of the shortfall comes from an unresolved V gene, and the cause of the rest is unknown. The DNA was the basis for D and trimming; V, J and clone size are from that table. The sample profile shows a few hundred thousand clones; roughly 16% of them were found once. About 0.018% of the sample is held by the ten biggest clonotypes.

Remarks on this clone: Its antigen is unknown. Base qualities are not provided; no much larger clone lies one nucleotide away.

Each donor gave one peripheral blood draw, averaging approximately 120 mL, which was collected into heparinised tubes. A BD FACSAria II was used to sort naive, central memory, regulatory and stem cell-like memory CD4+ T cells with a panel that included CD45RO, CCR7, CD25, CD127, CD95 and CD27. Purity was above 95% for every sorted population. PBMCs were isolated immediately by Lymphoprep density gradient centrifugation and stained directly without culture. Samples were stained and sorted in pairs, with one healthy donor and one patient per experiment, so that batch effects were minimized. The CDR3 covers 15 residues, taking in both the cysteine and the phenylalanine. Only CDR3 DNA is held: 45 bases, read in frame from base 1. V has 7 bases trimmed and J has 4 bases trimmed; junction bases matching no gene number 6. The germline V gene supplies CDR1 MNHEY and CDR2 SVGAGI. Points the paper makes about the study in general: Because cDNA was sequenced instead of genomic DNA, activated cells with high expression could be over-represented, although the groups did not differ in activation or CD3 levels. Type 1 diabetes patients showed a moderate but significant shortening of TCRB CDR3 length in all four CD4+ subsets. HLA sub-analyses involved small numbers of individuals, so any influence of HLA type on TCRB rearrangement remained unresolved. The naive, central memory and regulatory TCRB repertoires appeared to resemble one another more closely among patients than among healthy donors. Fewer insertions and more nucleotide deletions at VDJ recombination sites were observed in patients with type 1 diabetes, implying thymic rearrangement abnormalities. Shorter templates might have been favored by PCR, but patient and control samples were amplified and corrected together, so both groups would have been affected equally by any skew.

Recombination linked TRBV6-5 to TRBJ2-1; TRBD2 matches 11 bases in the middle. Sequencing input: naive CD4+ T cells from blood. This specimen's cell subset or site label, per the study, means: true naive CD4+ T cells. The clonotype was recovered from a woman aged 18-29 years in good health. The DNA sequence is given as TGTGCCAGCAAATTAGCGGGAGGGGGATACAATGAGCAGTTCTTC. It specifies CASKLAGGGYNEQFF.